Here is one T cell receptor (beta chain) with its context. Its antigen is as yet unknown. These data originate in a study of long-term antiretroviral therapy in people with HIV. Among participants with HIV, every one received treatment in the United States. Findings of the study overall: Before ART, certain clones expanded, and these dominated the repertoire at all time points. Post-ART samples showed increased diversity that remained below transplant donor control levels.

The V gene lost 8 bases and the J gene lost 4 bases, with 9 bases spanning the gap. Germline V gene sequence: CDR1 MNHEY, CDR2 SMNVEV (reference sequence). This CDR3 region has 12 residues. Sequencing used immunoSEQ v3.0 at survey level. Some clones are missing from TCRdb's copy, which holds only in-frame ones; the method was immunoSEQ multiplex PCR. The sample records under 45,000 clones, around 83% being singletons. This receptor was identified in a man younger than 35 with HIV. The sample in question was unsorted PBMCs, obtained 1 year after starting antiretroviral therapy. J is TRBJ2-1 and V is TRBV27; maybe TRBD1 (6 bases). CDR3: CASFRGYNEQFF. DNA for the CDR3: TGTGCCAGCTTTAGGGGGTACAATGAGCAGTTCTTC.